This T cell receptor beta chain derives from a study of liver allograft versus peripheral blood T cells. About the research overall: Liver transplant recipients had T cell receptor repertoires compared between transplanted liver and peripheral blood. General study findings and limits: A difference was reportedly observed between T cell receptor repertoires inside liver allografts and those in peripheral blood.

One entry per CDR3 protein results from TCRdb running MiXCR on the reads. This table holds a few hundred distinct CDR3 sequences, roughly 9.6% found once. With V trimmed by 5 bases and J by 4 bases, 9 bases remained unmatched. The V gene's germline CDR1 is PRHDT and CDR2 FYEKMQ (reference sequence). The CDR3 contains 18 residues. Comments on this clonotype: Its target is unknown.

V gene TRBV13 combines with J gene TRBJ2-2; 14 nucleotides line up with TRBD2. The sequence was collected from a human patient who had a liver transplant. Among the T cells, some may be from the graft donor. DNA of the CDR3: TGTGCCAGCAGCCGCCCAACTGGGACTAGCGGGGGCACCGGGGAGCTGTTTTTT. Its translation is CASSRPTGTSGGTGELFF.